A selection of T cell receptor beta chains follows, all from one sample in a study of OX40 agonist ivuxolimab in advanced cancers. Sequencing was performed with immunoSEQ multiplex PCR; in TCRdb, only in-frame clones are kept and a portion is missing. The sample lists 80,000 or so clones; roughly 87% were seen once. The sequenced sample was CD4+ or CD8+ T cells sorted from blood, obtained in a trial of the OX40 agonist ivuxolimab. The receptors shown here come from an adult with an advanced solid tumor such as melanoma, head and neck, liver or kidney cancer. Each CDR3 is given with its conserved first and last residue.

TRBJ1-1 TRBV2 CASSPDRGAFF
TRBJ2-5 TRBV5-4 CASSERRTSGGQETQYF
TRBJ2-1 TRBV28 CASSFLGQGASYNEQFF
TRBJ2-3 TRBV7-8 CASSSQGTDTQYF
TRBJ1-1 TRBV18 CASSPPIVLGELAEAFF
TRBJ2-7 TRBV5-1 CASSLGVGTYSYEQYF
TRBJ2-2 TRBV19 CASSIGTSVNTGELFF
TRBJ2-1 TRBV11-2 CASSFPLRGRVSYNEQFF
TRBJ1-3 TRBV21-1 CASSRQTGGRFAGNTIYF
TRBJ2-7 TRBV14 CASSQVFYEQYF
TRBJ2-1 TRBV11-3 CASSRAGTALNEQFF
TRBJ2-7 TRBV15 CATSRVTGTHYEQYF
TRBJ2-5 TRBV11-3 CASSPPGQGARLHRQWTQYF
TRBJ2-3 TRBV10-3 CAISERVVTPDTQYF
TRBJ2-1 TRBV28 CASSLVQGGYNEQFF
TRBJ1-5 TRBV6-6 CASSPAGSNQPQHF
TRBJ2-2 TRBV15 CATSSLGSVRNTGELFF
TRBJ2-3 TRBV19 CASSGRTGTGTDTQYF
TRBJ1-1 TRBV5-4 CASSSGTGRTEAFF
TRBJ1-2 TRBV5-1 CASSLGLTAYGYTF
TRBJ2-7 TRBV28 CASSFRVIVSGRVSYEQYF
TRBJ2-7 TRBV19 CASSRQGTVTYEQYF
TRBJ1-5 TRBV6-1 CASSVGGLNQPQHF
TRBJ2-7 TRBV27 CASSSSGIEQYF
TRBJ2-5 TRBV19 CASSIEGQGETQYF
TRBJ2-5 TRBV7-9 CASSDPTSGFQETQYF
TRBJ2-7 TRBV19 CASSTGTSNSYEQYF
TRBJ2-5 TRBV19 CASSMAGRETQYF
TRBJ1-2 TRBV6-1 CASNRGNGYGYTF
TRBJ2-3 TRBV2 CASSSDLASTDTQYF
TRBJ1-3 TRBV5-6 CASSLWTGPGNTIYF
TRBJ2-7 TRBV5-1 CASSLTGVEQYF
TRBJ1-2 TRBV30 CAWSAGVIPYGYTF
TRBJ2-1 TRBV5-4 CASSLKGPHNEQFF
TRBJ2-7 TRBV6-6 CASKTDGGGTYEQYF
TRBJ2-5 TRBV10-3 CAITRGGTEQETQYF
TRBJ1-5 TRBV6-6 CASKRGNQPQHF
TRBJ2-2 TRBV5-6 CASSLGTGLAGELFF
TRBJ1-2 TRBV5-1 CASSLDRGYGYTF
TRBJ1-1 TRBV6-1 CASSGYNTEAFF